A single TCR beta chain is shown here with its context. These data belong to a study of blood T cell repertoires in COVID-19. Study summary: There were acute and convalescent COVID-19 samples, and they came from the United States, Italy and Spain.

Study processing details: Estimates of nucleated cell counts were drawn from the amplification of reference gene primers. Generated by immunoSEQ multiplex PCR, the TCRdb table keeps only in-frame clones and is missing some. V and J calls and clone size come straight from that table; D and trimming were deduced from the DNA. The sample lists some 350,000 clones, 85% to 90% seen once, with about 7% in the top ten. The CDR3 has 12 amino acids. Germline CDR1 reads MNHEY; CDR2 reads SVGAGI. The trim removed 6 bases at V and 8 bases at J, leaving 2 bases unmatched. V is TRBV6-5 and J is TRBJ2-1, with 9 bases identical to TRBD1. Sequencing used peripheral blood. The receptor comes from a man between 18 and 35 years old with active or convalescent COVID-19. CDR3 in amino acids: CASSRQGDEQFF. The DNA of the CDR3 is TGTGCCAGCAGCCGACAGGGGGATGAGCAGTTCTTC.